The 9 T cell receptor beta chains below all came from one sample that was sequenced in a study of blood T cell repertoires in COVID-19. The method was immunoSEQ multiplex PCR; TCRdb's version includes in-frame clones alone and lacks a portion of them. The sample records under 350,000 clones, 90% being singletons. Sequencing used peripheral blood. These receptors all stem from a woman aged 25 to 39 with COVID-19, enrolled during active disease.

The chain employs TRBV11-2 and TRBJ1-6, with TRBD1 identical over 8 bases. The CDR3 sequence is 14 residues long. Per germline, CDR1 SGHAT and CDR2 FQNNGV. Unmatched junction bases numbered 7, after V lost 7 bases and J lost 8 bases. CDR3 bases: TGTGCCAGCACAGGACAGGGAGGGTATTCACCCCTCCACTTT. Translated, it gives CASTGQGGYSPLHF.

The DNA for the CDR3 is TGTGCCAGTAGTATGGCTCATTCCTACGAGCAGTACTTC. It translates to CASSMAHSYEQYF. The chain recombines TRBV19 with TRBJ2-7; D uncertain. With 3 bases removed from V and 1 base from J, the gap between germline ends came to 7 bases. Germline CDR1 LNHDA, CDR2 SQIVND (reference sequence). This CDR3 contains 13 residues.

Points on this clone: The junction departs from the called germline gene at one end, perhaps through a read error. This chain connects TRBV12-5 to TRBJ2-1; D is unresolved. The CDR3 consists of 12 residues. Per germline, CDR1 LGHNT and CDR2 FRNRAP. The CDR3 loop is CASGLGTGGQLF. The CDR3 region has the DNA TGTGCTAGTGGTTTGGGTACCGGCGGTCAACTCTTC. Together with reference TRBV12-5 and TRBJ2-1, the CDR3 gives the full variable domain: DARVTQTPRHKVTEMGQEVTMRCQPILGHNTVFWYRQTMMQGLELLAYFRNRAPLDDSGMPKDRFSAEMPDATLATLKIQPSEPRDSAVYFCASGLGTGGQLFGPGTRLTVL.

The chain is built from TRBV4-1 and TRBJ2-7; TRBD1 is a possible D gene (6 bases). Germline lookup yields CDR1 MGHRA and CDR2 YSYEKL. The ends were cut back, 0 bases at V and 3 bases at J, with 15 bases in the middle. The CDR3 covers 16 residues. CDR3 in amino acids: CASSQELVGHFYEQYF. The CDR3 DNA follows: TGCGCCAGCAGCCAAGAACTCGTGGGACATTTCTACGAGCAGTACTTC.

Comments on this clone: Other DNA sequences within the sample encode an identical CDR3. The CDR3 loop is CASSDPGGTEAFF. CDR3 sequence (DNA): TGTGCCAGCAGTGATCCGGGGGGGACTGAAGCTTTCTTT. The chain employs TRBV2 and TRBJ1-1; D perhaps matches TRBD1 (5 bases). Trimming pared 3 bases from V and 5 bases from J, leaving 10 bases between. Germline CDR1 SNHLY, CDR2 FYNNEI. There are 13 residues in the CDR3.

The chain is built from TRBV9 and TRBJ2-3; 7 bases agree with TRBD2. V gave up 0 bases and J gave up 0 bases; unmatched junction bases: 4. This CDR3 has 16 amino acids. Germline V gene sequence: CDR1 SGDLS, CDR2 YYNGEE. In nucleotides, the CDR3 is TGTGCCAGCAGCGTAGGTCCAGCGGGGAGCACAGATACGCAGTATTTT. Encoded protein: CASSVGPAGSTDTQYF. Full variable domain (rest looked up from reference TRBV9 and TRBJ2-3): DSGVTQTPKHLITATGQRVTLRCSPRSGDLSVYWYQQSLDQGLQFLIQYYNGEERAKGNILERFSAQQFPDLHSELNLSSLELGDSALYFCASSVGPAGSTDTQYFGPGTRLTVL.

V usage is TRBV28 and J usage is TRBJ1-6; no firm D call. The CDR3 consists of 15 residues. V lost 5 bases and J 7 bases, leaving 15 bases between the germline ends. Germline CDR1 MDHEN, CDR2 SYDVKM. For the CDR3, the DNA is TGTGCCAGCAGTAAGGTCGAAGGACTGAATTCACCCCTCCACTTT. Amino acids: CASSKVEGLNSPLHF.

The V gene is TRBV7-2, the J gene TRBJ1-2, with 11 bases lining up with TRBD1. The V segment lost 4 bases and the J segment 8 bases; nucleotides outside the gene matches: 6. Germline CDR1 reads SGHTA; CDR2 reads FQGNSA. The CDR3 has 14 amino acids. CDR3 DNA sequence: TGTGCCAGCAGCTCCGGACAGGGGGCGCAGGGCTACACCTTC. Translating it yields CASSSGQGAQGYTF.

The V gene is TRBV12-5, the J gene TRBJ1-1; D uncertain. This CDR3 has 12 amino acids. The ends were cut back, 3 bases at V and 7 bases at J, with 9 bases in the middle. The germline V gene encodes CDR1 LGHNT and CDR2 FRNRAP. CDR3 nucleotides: TGTGCTAGTGGTTTTAATTCCCTTGAAGCTTTCTTT. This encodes CASGFNSLEAFF.